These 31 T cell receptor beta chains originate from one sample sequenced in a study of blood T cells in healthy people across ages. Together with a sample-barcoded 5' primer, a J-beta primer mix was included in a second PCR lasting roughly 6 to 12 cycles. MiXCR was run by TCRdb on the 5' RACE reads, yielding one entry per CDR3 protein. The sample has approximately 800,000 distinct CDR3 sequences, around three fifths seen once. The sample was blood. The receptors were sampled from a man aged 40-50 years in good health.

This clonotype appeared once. The CDR3 region is CASSLIEGFNQPQHF. The CDR3 DNA reads TGTGCCAGCAGTTTAATCGAGGGTTTCAATCAGCCCCAGCATTTT. V is TRBV28 and J is TRBJ1-5, with D hard to call. Per germline, CDR1 MDHEN and CDR2 SYDVKM. The CDR3 is 15 amino acids. With 2 bases removed from V and 3 bases from J, the gap between germline ends came to 11 bases.

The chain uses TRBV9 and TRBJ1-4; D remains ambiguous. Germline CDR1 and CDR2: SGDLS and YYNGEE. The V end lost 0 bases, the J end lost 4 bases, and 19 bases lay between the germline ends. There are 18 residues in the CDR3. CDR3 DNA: TGTGCCAGCAGCGTAGAAGACGGACGAGGGTATGGTAATGAAAAACTGTTTTTT. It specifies CASSVEDGRGYGNEKLFF.

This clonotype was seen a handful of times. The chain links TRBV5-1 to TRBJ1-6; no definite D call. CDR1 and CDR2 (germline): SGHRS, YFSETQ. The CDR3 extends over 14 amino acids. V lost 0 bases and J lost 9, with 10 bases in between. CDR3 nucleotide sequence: TGCGCCAGCAGCTTGGACTCTGGGGTTTCACCCCTCCACTTT. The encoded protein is CASSLDSGVSPLHF. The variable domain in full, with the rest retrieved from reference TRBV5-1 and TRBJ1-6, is KAGVTQTPRYLIKTRGQQVTLSCSPISGHRSVSWYQQTPGQGLQFLFEYFSETQRNKGNFPGRFSGRQFSNSRSEMNVSTLELGDSALYLCASSLDSGVSPLHFGNGTRLTVT.

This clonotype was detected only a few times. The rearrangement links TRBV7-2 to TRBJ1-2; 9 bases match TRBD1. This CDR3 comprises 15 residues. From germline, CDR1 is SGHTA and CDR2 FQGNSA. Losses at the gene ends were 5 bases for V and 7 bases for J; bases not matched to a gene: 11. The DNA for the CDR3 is TGTGCCAGCAGCCCGACCGGGACAGGGCCGGGTGGCTACACCTTC. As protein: CASSPTGTGPGGYTF.

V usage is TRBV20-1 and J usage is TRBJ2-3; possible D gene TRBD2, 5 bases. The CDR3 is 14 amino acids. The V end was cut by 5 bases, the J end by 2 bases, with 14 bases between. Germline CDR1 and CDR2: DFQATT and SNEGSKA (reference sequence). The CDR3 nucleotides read TGCAGTGCTCCAACTAGATTACACACAGATACGCAGTATTTT. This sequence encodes CSAPTRLHTDTQYF.

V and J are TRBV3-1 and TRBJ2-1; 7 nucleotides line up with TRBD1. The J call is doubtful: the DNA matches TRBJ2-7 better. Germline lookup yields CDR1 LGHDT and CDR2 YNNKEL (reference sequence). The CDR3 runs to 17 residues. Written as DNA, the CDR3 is TGTGCCAGCAGCCGCAACAAACGGACAGGTGGGCTCAATGAGCAGTACTTC. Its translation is CASSRNKRTGGLNEQYF.

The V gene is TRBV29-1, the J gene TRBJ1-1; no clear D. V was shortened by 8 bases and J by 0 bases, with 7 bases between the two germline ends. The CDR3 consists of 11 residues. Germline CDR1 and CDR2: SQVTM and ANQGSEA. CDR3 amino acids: CSSGVNTEAFF. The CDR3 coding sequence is TGCAGCAGTGGAGTGAACACTGAAGCTTTCTTT.

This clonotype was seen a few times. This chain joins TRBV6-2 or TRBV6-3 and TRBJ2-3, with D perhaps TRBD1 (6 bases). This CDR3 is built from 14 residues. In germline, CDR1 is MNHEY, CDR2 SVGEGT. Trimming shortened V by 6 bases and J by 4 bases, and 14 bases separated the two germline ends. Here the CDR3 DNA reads TGTGCCAGCAGCCCTTTGGGACATTCAGATACGCAGTATTTT. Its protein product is CASSPLGHSDTQYF.

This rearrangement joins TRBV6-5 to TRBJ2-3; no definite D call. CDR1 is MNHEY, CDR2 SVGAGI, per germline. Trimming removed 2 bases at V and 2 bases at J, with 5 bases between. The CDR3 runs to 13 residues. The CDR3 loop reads CASSYRNTDTQYF. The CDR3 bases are TGTGCCAGCAGTTACAGAAACACAGATACGCAGTATTTT.

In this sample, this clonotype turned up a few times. CDR3 in DNA: TGCGCCAGCAGCTCGGGACAGACTATAGACTACGAGCAGTACTTC. It translates to CASSSGQTIDYEQYF. The gene calls are TRBV5-1 and TRBJ2-4; 7 positions match TRBD1. TRBJ2-7 explains the end of the DNA better; the J call may be wrong. CDR1 is SGHRS and CDR2 is YFSETQ in the germline V gene. This CDR3 spans 15 amino acids.

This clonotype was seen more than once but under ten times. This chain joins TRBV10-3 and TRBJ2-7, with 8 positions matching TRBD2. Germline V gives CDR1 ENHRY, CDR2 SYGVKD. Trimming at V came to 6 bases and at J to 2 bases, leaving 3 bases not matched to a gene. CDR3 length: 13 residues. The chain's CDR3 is CAIRMGLAYEQYF. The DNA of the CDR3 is TGTGCCATCAGGATGGGACTAGCCTACGAGCAGTACTTC.

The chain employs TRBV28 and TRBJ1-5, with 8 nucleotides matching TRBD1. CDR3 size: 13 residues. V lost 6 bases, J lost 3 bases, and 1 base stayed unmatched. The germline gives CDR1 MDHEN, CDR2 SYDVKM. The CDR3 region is CASRDRVNQPQHF. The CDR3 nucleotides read TGTGCCAGCAGGGACAGGGTCAATCAGCCCCAGCATTTT. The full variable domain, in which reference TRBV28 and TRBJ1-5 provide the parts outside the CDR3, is DVKVTQSSRYLVKRTGEKVFLECVQDMDHENMFWYRQDPGLGLRLIYFSYDVKMKEKGDIPEGYSVSREKKERFSLILESASTNQTSMYLCASRDRVNQPQHFGDGTRLSIL.

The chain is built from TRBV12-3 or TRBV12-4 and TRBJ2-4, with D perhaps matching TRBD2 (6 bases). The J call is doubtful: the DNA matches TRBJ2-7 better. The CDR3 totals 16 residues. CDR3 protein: CASSSRAGRISYEQYF. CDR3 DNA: TGTGCCAGCAGTTCCCGGGCGGGGCGAATCTCCTACGAGCAGTACTTC.

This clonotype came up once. In DNA, the CDR3 is TGTGCCAGCAGCCAATACGGAACTAGCGGGGGCCATCAAGAGACCCAGTACTTC. This sequence encodes CASSQYGTSGGHQETQYF. The chain is built from TRBV3-1 and TRBJ2-5, with 11 positions matching TRBD2. This CDR3 has 18 residues. V shed 2 bases and J 2 bases; nucleotides not matched to a gene: 10. Germline V lookup: CDR1 LGHDT, CDR2 YNNKEL (reference sequence).

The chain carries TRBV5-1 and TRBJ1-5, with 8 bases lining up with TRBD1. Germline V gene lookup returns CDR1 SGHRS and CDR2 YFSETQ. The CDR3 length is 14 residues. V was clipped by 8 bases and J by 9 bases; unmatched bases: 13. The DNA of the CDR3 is TGCGCCAGTAGCCCAGGACAGGGTGCGTTGCCCCAGCATTTT. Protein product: CASSPGQGALPQHF.

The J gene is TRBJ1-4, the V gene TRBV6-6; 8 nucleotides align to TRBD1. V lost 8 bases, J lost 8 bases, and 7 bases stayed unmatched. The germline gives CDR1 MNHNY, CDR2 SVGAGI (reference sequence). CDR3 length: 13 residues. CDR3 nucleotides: TGTGCCAGCGGCAAGGACAGGGACGAAAAACTGTTTTTT. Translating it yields CASGKDRDEKLFF.

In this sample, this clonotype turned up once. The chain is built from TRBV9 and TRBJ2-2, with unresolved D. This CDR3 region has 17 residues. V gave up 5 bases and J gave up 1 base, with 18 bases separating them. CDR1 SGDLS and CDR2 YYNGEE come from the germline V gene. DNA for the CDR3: TGTGCCAGCAGTGTAAGACATACCCCCAGGAACACCGGGGAGCTGTTTTTT. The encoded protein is CASSVRHTPRNTGELFF.

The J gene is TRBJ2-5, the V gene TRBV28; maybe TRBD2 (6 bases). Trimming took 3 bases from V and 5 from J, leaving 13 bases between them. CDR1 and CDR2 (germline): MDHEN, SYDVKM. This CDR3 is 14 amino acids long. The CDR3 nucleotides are TGTGCCAGCAGTTTTGTCGCGGGGTGGGAGACCCAGTACTTC. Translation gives CASSFVAGWETQYF.

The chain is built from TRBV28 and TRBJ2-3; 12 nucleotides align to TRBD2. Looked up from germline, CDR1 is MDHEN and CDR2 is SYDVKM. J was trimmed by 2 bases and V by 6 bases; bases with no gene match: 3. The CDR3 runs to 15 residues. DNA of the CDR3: TGTGCCAGCAGGAGACTAGCGGGAGTCACAGATACGCAGTATTTT. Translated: CASRRLAGVTDTQYF.

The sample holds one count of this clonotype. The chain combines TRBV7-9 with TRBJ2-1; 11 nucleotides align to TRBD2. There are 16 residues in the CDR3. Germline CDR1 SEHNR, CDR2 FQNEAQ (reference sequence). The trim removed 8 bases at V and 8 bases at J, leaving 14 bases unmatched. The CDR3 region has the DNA TGTGCCAGCCCCAAGGGTAGCGGGGGGGCCAGCGATGAGCAGTTCTTC. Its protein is CASPKGSGGASDEQFF.

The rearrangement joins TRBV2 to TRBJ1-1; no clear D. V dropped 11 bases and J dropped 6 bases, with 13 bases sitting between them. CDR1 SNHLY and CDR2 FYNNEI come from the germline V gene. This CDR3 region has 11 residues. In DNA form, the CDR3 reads TGTGCCGCCCCTAGGGTGGCTGAAGCTTTCTTT. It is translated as CAAPRVAEAFF. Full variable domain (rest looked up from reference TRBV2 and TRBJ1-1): EPEVTQTPSHQVTQMGQEVILRCVPISNHLYFYWYRQILGQKVEFLVSFYNNEISEKSEIFDDQFSVERPDGSNFTLKIRSTKLEDSAMYFCAAPRVAEAFFGQGTRLTVV.

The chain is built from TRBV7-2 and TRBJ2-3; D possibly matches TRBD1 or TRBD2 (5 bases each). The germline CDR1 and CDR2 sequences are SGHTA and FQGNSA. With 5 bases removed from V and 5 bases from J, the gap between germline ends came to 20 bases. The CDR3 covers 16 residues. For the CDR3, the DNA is TGTGCCAGCAGCCTAAGTCCCGGGACCCTTGTAGATACGCAGTATTTT. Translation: CASSLSPGTLVDTQYF.

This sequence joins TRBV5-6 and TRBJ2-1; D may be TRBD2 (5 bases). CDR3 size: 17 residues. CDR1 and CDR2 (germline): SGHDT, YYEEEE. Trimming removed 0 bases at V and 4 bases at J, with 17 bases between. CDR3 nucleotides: TGTGCCAGCAGCTTGGGCCCGGTTAGGAGGAAATACAATGAGCAGTTCTTC. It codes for CASSLGPVRRKYNEQFF.

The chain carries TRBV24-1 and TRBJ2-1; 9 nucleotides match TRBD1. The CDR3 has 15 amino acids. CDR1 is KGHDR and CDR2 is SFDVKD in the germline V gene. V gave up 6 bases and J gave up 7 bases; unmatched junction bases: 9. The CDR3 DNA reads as TGTGCCACCAGTAACTGGGGGACAGGGATTAATGAGCAGTTCTTC. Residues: CATSNWGTGINEQFF.

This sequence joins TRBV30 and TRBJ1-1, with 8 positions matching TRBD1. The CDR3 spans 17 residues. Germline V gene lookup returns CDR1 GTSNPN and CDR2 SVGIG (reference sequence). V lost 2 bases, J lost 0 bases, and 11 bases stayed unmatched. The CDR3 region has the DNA TGTGCCTGGAGTTATAGAGACAGGGGACACCTGAACACTGAAGCTTTCTTT. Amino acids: CAWSYRDRGHLNTEAFF.

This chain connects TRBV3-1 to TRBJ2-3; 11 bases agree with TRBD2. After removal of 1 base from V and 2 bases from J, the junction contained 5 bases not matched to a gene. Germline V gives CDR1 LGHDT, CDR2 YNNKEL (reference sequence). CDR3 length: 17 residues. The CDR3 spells CASSQVPSGGHTDTQYF. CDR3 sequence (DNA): TGTGCCAGCAGCCAAGTCCCTAGCGGGGGGCACACAGATACGCAGTATTTT.

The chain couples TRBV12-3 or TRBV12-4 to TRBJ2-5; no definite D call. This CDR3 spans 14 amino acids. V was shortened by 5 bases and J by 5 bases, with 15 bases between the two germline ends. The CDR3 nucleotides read TGTGCCAGCAGTCGAAAACTTGTCTCGGAGACCCAGTACTTC. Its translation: CASSRKLVSETQYF.

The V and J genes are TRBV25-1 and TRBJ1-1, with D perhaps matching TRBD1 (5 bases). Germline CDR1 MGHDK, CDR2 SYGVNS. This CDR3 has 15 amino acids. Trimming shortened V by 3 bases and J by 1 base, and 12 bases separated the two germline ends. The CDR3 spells CASSDGDLPNTEAFF. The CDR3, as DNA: TGTGCCAGCAGTGATGGGGACCTCCCGAACACTGAAGCTTTCTTT.

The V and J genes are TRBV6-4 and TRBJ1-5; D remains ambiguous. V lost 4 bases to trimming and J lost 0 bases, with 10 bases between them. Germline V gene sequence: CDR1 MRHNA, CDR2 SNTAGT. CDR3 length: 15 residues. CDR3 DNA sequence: TGTGCCAGCAGTGTTTCCTTCTCTAGCAATCAGCCCCAGCATTTT. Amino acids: CASSVSFSSNQPQHF.

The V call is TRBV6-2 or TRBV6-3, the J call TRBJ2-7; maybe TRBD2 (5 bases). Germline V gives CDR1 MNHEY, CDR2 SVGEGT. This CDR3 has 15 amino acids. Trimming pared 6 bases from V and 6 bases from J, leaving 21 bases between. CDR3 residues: CASSPYHSAAGEQYF. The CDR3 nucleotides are TGTGCCAGCAGCCCATACCACAGCGCCGCGGGCGAGCAGTACTTC.

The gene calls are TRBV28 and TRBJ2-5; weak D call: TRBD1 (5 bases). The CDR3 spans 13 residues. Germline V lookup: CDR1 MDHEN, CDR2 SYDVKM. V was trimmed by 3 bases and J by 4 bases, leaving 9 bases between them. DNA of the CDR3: TGTGCCAGCAGTTTTTGGCAGGGAGAGACCCAGTACTTC. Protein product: CASSFWQGETQYF. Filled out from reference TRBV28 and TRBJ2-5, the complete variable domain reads DVKVTQSSRYLVKRTGEKVFLECVQDMDHENMFWYRQDPGLGLRLIYFSYDVKMKEKGDIPEGYSVSREKKERFSLILESASTNQTSMYLCASSFWQGETQYFGPGTRLLVL.